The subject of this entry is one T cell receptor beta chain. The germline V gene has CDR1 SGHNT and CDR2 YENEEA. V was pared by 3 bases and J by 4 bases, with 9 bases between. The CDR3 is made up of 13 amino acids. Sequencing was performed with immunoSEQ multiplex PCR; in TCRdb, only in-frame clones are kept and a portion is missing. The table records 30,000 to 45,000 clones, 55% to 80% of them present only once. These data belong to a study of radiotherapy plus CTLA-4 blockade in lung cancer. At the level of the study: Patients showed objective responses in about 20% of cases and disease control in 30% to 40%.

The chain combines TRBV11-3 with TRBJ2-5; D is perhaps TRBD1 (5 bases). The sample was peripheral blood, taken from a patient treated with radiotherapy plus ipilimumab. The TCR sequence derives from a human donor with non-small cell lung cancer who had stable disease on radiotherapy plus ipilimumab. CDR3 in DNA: TGTGCCAGCAGCTTTGTGGGGCGAGAGACCCAGTACTTC. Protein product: CASSFVGRETQYF.